Listed below are T cell receptor beta chains from one sample, sequenced in a study of blood T cells in healthy people across ages. TCRdb re-called the 5' RACE reads through MiXCR, storing one row per CDR3 protein. This table holds approximately 580,000 distinct CDR3 sequences, around 24% found once. This same sample was also part of a study on T cells of mothers and their children.

The specimen sequenced was blood. The receptors were sampled from a boy younger than 18 in good health. CDR3s include the opening cysteine and the closing phenylalanine or tryptophan. The D gene is left open where the match is weak. Some rows have no size entry. The others give once, few or many, or a class for an expanded clone.

TRBJ1-5 TRBV5-5 NA NA 14 CASGGDISNQPQHF TGTGCCAGCGGGGGTGATATTAGCAATCAGCCCCAGCATTTT
TRBJ2-1 TRBV4-3 NA few 12 CASSRRTDEQFF TGCGCCAGCAGCCGAAGGACGGATGAGCAGTTCTTC
TRBJ2-1 TRBV20-1 NA NA 16 CSAASGSERTYNEQFF TGCAGTGCGGCTTCAGGGTCCGAGAGGACCTACAATGAGCAGTTCTTC
TRBJ2-7 TRBV12-3/TRBV12-4 NA NA 12 CASSPGSFEQYF TGTGCCAGCAGCCCAGGTTCATTCGAGCAGTACTTC
TRBJ2-7 TRBV20-1 NA NA 15 CSARGWGVQSYEQYF TGCAGTGCTAGAGGTTGGGGGGTCCAGTCCTACGAGCAGTACTTC
TRBJ2-7 TRBV4-1 TRBD2 few 15 CASSRLGLASYEQYF TGCGCCAGCAGCCGACTAGGACTAGCTTCCTACGAGCAGTACTTC
TRBJ2-2 TRBV27 NA once 14 CASSTRGNTGELFF TGTGCCAGCAGTACTAGAGGTAACACCGGGGAGCTGTTTTTT
TRBJ2-1 TRBV11-2 TRBD1 NA 15 CATRLSGGQANEQFF TGTGCCACTAGACTTAGTGGGGGACAGGCCAATGAGCAGTTCTTC
TRBJ2-5 TRBV28 NA NA 17 CASSSRTADLTQETQYF TGTGCCAGCAGTTCCAGGACAGCAGACCTAACACAAGAGACCCAGTACTTC
TRBJ1-3 TRBV20-1 NA NA 13 CSARDPSGNTIYF TGCAGTGCTAGAGATCCATCTGGAAACACCATATATTTT
TRBJ1-6 TRBV20-1 TRBD1 few 15 CSAPLRGQGNSPLHF TGCAGTGCGCCGCTCCGAGGACAGGGGAATTCACCCCTCCACTTT
TRBJ2-5 TRBV5-6 TRBD2 NA 15 CASSAIAGGRETQYF TGTGCCAGCAGCGCAATAGCGGGGGGGCGGGAGACCCAGTACTTC
TRBJ2-5 TRBV20-1 TRBD2 few 15 CSARKSSGNQETQYF TGCAGTGCTAGAAAGTCTAGCGGGAACCAAGAGACCCAGTACTTC
TRBJ1-5 TRBV7-2 NA NA 17 CASSQELTSYSNQPQHF TGTGCCAGCAGCCAAGAGTTGACCAGTTATAGCAATCAGCCCCAGCATTTT
TRBJ1-1 TRBV3-1 NA NA 15 CASSISPGQNTEAFF TGTGCCAGCAGCATATCACCGGGACAGAACACTGAAGCTTTCTTT
TRBJ2-4 TRBV7-9 TRBD1 few 14 CASSPWTGENIQYF TGTGCCAGCAGTCCCTGGACAGGGGAAAACATTCAGTACTTC
TRBJ2-5 TRBV3-1 NA NA 14 CASSQVLEGETQYF TGTGCCAGCAGCCAAGTGTTGGAGGGAGAGACCCAGTACTTC
TRBJ2-3 TRBV12-3/TRBV12-4 NA NA 14 CASRPRDSTDTQYF TGTGCCAGCAGACCCCGGGACTCCACAGATACGCAGTATTTT
TRBJ2-3 TRBV7-9 NA NA 16 CASSLGRASSTDTQYF TGTGCCAGCAGCTTAGGTCGGGCTAGTTCCACAGATACGCAGTATTTT
TRBJ2-1 TRBV6-2/TRBV6-3 NA NA 14 CASSYRGYYNEQFF TGTGCCAGCAGTTACAGGGGCTACTACAATGAGCAGTTCTTC
TRBJ2-5 TRBV29-1 TRBD1 NA 15 CSVETGENPQETQYF TGCAGCGTTGAGACAGGGGAAAACCCACAAGAGACCCAGTACTTC
TRBJ1-1 TRBV28 NA few 14 CASSKDGVRTEAFF TGTGCCAGCAGTAAGGACGGGGTTAGGACTGAAGCTTTCTTT
TRBJ1-1 TRBV7-9 TRBD1 NA 15 CASSSGQVMNTEAFF TGTGCCAGCAGCTCGGGACAGGTGATGAACACTGAAGCTTTCTTT
TRBJ2-1 TRBV15 NA many 13 CATTSDSYNEQFF TGTGCCACCACTAGCGACTCCTACAATGAGCAGTTCTTC
TRBJ2-5 TRBV4-3 NA many 12 CASSQGSETQYF TGCGCCAGCAGCCAAGGTTCAGAGACCCAGTACTTC
TRBJ1-1 TRBV7-3 NA many 15 CASSLRREGPTEAFF TGTGCCAGCAGCTTGAGACGGGAGGGACCCACTGAAGCTTTCTTT
TRBJ2-3 TRBV7-2 NA NA 14 CASSLMDAADTQYF TGTGCCAGCAGCTTAATGGATGCCGCAGATACGCAGTATTTT
TRBJ2-5 TRBV2 NA few 16 CASSEGTVRYQETQYF TGTGCCAGCAGTGAAGGAACAGTACGGTACCAAGAGACCCAGTACTTC
TRBJ2-1 TRBV7-8 TRBD2 few 16 CASSLGVIAGYNEQFF TGTGCCAGCAGCTTAGGGGTTATAGCGGGGTACAATGAGCAGTTCTTC